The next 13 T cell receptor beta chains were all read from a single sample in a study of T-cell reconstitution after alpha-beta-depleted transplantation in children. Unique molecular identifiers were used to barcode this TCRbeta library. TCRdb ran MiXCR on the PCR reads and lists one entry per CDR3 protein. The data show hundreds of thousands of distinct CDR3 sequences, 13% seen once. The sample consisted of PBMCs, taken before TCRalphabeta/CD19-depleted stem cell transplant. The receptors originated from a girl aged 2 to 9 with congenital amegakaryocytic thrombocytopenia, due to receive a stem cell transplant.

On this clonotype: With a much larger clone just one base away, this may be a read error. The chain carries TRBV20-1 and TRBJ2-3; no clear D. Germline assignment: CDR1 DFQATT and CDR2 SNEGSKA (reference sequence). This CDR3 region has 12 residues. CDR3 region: CCARDAADTQYF. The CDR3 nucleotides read TGCTGTGCTAGAGATGCGGCAGATACGCAGTATTTT.

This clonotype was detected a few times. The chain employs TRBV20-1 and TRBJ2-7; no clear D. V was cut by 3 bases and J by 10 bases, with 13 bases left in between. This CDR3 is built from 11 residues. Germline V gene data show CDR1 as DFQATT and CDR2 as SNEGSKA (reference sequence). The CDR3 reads CSASFLGGQYF. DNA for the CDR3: TGCAGTGCTAGTTTTTTGGGCGGCCAGTACTTC.

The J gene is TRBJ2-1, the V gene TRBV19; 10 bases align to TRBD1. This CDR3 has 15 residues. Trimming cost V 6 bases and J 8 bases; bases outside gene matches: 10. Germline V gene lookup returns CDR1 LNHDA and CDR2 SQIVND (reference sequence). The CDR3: CASRADRGRPYEQFF. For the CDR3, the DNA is TGTGCCAGTAGAGCAGACAGGGGGCGCCCATATGAGCAGTTCTTC.

CDR3 sequence (DNA): TGTGCCAGCAGGAAGACAGGTTCGGAAGATAATCAGCCCCAGCATTTT. As protein: CASRKTGSEDNQPQHF. This sequence joins TRBV7-9 and TRBJ1-5; a weak D match, TRBD1 (6 bases). The CDR3 has 16 amino acids. V was pared by 6 bases and J by 4 bases, with 19 bases between. Germline CDR1 is SEHNR and CDR2 is FQNEAQ (reference sequence).

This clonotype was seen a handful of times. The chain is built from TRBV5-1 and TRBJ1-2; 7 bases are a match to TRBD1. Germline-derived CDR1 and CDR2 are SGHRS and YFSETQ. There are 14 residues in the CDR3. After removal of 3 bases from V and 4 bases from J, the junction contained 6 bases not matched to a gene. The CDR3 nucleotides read TGCGCCAGCAGCTCACAGGGGTCCGCCTATGGCTACACCTTC. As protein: CASSSQGSAYGYTF.

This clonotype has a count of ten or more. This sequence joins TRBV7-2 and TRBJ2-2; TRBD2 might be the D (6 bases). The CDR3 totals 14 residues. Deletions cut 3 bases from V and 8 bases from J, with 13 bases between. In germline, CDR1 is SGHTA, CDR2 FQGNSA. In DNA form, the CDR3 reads TGTGCCAGCAGCTTCGGGACTGCCACAGGGGAGCTGTTTTTT. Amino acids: CASSFGTATGELFF.

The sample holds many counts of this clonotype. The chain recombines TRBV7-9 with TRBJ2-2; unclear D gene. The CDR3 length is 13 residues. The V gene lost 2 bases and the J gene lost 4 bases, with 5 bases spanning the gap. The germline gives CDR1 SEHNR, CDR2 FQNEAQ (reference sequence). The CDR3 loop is CASSLPFTGELFF. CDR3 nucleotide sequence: TGTGCCAGCAGCTTACCCTTCACCGGGGAGCTGTTTTTT.

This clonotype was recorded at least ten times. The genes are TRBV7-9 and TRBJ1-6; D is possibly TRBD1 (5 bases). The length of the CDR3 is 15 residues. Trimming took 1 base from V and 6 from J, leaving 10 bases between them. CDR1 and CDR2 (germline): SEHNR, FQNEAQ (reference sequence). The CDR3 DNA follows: TGTGCCAGCAGCTTAGTTTCTGGGGCTAATTCACCCCTCCACTTT. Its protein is CASSLVSGANSPLHF. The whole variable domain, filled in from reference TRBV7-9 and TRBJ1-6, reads DTGVSQNPRHKITKRGQNVTFRCDPISEHNRLYWYRQTLGQGPEFLTYFQNEAQLEKSRLLSDRFSAERPKGSFSTLEIQRTEQGDSAMYLCASSLVSGANSPLHFGNGTRLTVT.

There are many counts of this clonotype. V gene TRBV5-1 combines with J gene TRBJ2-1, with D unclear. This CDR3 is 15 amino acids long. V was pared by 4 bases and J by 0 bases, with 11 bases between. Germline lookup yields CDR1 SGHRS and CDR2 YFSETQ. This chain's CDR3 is CASSIPVSSYNEQFF. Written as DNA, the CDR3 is TGCGCCAGCAGCATACCCGTGAGCTCCTACAATGAGCAGTTCTTC.

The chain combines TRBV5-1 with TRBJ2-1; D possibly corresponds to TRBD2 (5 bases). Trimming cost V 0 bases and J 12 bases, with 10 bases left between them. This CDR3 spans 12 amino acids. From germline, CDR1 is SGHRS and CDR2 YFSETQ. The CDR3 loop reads CASSLGSVRQFF. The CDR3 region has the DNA TGCGCCAGCAGCTTGGGTAGCGTAAGGCAGTTCTTC.

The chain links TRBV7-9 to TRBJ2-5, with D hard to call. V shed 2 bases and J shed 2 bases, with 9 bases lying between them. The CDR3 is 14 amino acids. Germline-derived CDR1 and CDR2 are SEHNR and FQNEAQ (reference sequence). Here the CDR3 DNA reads TGTGCCAGCAGCTTAACCTACGGTCAAGAGACCCAGTACTTC. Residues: CASSLTYGQETQYF.

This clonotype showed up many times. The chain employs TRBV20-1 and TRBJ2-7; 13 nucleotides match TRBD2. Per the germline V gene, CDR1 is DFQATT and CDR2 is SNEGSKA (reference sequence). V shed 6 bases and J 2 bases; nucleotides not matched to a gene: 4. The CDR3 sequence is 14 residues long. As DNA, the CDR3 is TGCAGTGCGGACGGGACTAGCGGGACCTACGAGCAGTACTTC. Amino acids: CSADGTSGTYEQYF.

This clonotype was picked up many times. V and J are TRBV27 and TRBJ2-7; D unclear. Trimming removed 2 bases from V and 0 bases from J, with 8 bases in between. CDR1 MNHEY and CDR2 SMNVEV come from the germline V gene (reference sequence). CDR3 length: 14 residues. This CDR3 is CASSLTQSSYEQYF. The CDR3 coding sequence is TGTGCCAGCAGTTTAACCCAGAGCTCCTACGAGCAGTACTTC.